Shown below are 13 T cell receptor beta chains from a single sample sequenced in a study of T cell repertoires in ileal Crohn's disease. Lamina propria lymphocytes from surgical specimens were isolated on a density gradient before sorting. Some clones are missing from TCRdb's copy, which holds only in-frame ones; the method was immunoSEQ multiplex PCR. The sample holds roughly 3,000 clones, roughly 91% seen once. The sequencing input was CD4+ T cells sorted from the ileum. The receptors were sampled from an adult with Crohn's disease.

The V gene is TRBV7-8, the J gene TRBJ1-5; 7 bases are shared with TRBD1. Germline CDR1 reads SGHVS; CDR2 reads FQNEAQ. V lost 5 bases and J lost 0; bases outside the gene matches: 7. The CDR3 covers 16 residues. The CDR3 DNA is TGTGCCAGCAGCCCCCGACAGGGTTATAGCAATCAGCCCCAGCATTTT. Its translation is CASSPRQGYSNQPQHF.

The chain couples TRBV30 to TRBJ2-7; D may be TRBD1 (6 bases). Germline CDR1 GTSNPN, CDR2 SVGIG (reference sequence). This CDR3 has 13 amino acids. V lost 4 bases, J lost 7 bases, and 17 bases lay in between. The CDR3 nucleotides are TGTGCCTGGATCTCGTTCAGGGGACGGGAGCAGTACTTC. Translating it yields CAWISFRGREQYF.

This clone was observed once. The chain recombines TRBV7-2 with TRBJ2-3, with 10 bases lining up with TRBD1. Per the germline V gene, CDR1 is SGHTA and CDR2 is FQGNSA. CDR3 length equals 15 residues. Trimming at V came to 3 bases and at J to 5 bases, leaving 5 bases not matched to a gene. CDR3 region: CASSFRTGGLDTQYF. The DNA of the CDR3 is TGTGCCAGCAGCTTCCGGACAGGGGGTTTAGATACGCAGTATTTT.

The CDR3, as DNA: TGTGCCAGCAGCCAACAGGGGTTGGGCGCAGACACCGGGGAGCTGTTTTTT. As protein: CASSQQGLGADTGELFF. V is TRBV14 and J is TRBJ2-2; tentative D call: TRBD1 (6 bases). V lost 2 bases and J lost 3, with 16 bases in between. Germline loops: CDR1 SGHDN, CDR2 FVKESK. There are 17 residues in the CDR3.

The chain is built from TRBV6-5 and TRBJ1-2; D gene uncertain. V was pared by 4 bases and J by 1 base, with 7 bases between. This CDR3 comprises 13 residues. CDR1 is MNHEY and CDR2 is SVGAGI in the germline V gene. The DNA of the CDR3 is TGTGCCAGCAGTTTGGGGAGTAACTATGGCTACACCTTC. Protein sequence: CASSLGSNYGYTF.

The chain employs TRBV7-6 and TRBJ2-3; TRBD2 might be the D (5 bases). CDR1 and CDR2 (germline): SGHVS, FNYEAQ. The CDR3 totals 14 residues. Trimming shortened V by 2 bases and J by 10 bases, and 16 bases separated the two germline ends. CDR3 in amino acids: CASSLIREVPPQYF. The CDR3 DNA follows: TGTGCCAGCAGCTTAATACGGGAAGTCCCCCCGCAGTATTTT.

The V and J genes are TRBV28 and TRBJ2-7, with TRBD2 matching over 7 bases. This CDR3 is built from 15 residues. V lost 3 bases, J lost 4 bases, and 9 bases stayed unmatched. CDR1 MDHEN and CDR2 SYDVKM come from the germline V gene. The CDR3 DNA reads TGTGCCAGCAGTTTGTTGGGGGGGACCTTATACGAGCAGTACTTC. Translated: CASSLLGGTLYEQYF.

This rearrangement joins TRBV30 to TRBJ1-6; the match to TRBD1 covers 8 bases. The germline V gene encodes CDR1 GTSNPN and CDR2 SVGIG (reference sequence). With V trimmed by 3 bases and J by 9 bases, 10 bases remained unmatched. CDR3 length: 15 residues. The DNA of the CDR3 is TGTGCCTGGAGAAGAGGGACAGGAGGAACTTCACCCCTCCACTTT. This sequence encodes CAWRRGTGGTSPLHF.

The chain has TRBV19 and TRBJ2-3; 10 nucleotides align to TRBD2. V shed 6 bases, J shed 1 base, and the junction held 10 bases outside the gene matches. Germline CDR1 and CDR2: LNHDA and SQIVND (reference sequence). This CDR3 contains 17 residues. The CDR3 spells CASRRRGLAGGTDTQYF. The CDR3 bases are TGTGCCAGTAGACGGAGGGGGCTAGCGGGGGGCACAGATACGCAGTATTTT.

The chain has TRBV28 and TRBJ1-5; D ambiguous. Trimming removed 5 bases from V and 3 bases from J, with 17 bases in between. The CDR3 sequence is 16 residues long. Germline V gives CDR1 MDHEN, CDR2 SYDVKM. CDR3 DNA sequence: TGTGCCAGCAGTCCCACGAGGGCAGCTTACAATCAGCCCCAGCATTTT. Translated: CASSPTRAAYNQPQHF. Using reference TRBV28 and TRBJ1-5 for the parts outside the CDR3, the full variable domain is DVKVTQSSRYLVKRTGEKVFLECVQDMDHENMFWYRQDPGLGLRLIYFSYDVKMKEKGDIPEGYSVSREKKERFSLILESASTNQTSMYLCASSPTRAAYNQPQHFGDGTRLSIL.

The chain links TRBV9 to TRBJ2-5; D may be TRBD2 (5 bases). Germline CDR1 SGDLS, CDR2 YYNGEE. This CDR3 contains 13 residues. V was pared by 0 bases and J by 4 bases, with 7 bases between. CDR3 region: CASSVAEGETQYF. The CDR3, as DNA: TGTGCCAGCAGCGTAGCTGAGGGAGAGACCCAGTACTTC.

This clone was observed a single time. The J gene is TRBJ2-1, the V gene TRBV5-1, with D possibly TRBD2 on 6 matching bases. Trimming took 4 bases from V and 4 from J, leaving 15 bases between them. CDR1 and CDR2 from the germline V gene are SGHRS and YFSETQ. This CDR3 comprises 15 residues. The CDR3 is CASSPTAGIYNEQFF. The DNA for the CDR3 is TGCGCCAGCAGCCCTACAGCGGGCATATACAATGAGCAGTTCTTC.

The chain couples TRBV7-2 to TRBJ1-1; no clear D gene. The ends were cut back, 2 bases at V and 7 bases at J, with 11 bases in the middle. Germline loops: CDR1 SGHTA, CDR2 FQGNSA. The CDR3 totals 13 residues. The CDR3 spells CASSLTSGYEAFF. Written as DNA, the CDR3 is TGTGCCAGCAGCTTAACGTCAGGCTATGAAGCTTTCTTT. The whole variable domain, filled in from reference TRBV7-2 and TRBJ1-1, reads GAGVSQSPSNKVTEKGKDVELRCDPISGHTALYWYRQSLGQGLEFLIYFQGNSAPDKSGLPSDRFSAERTGGSVSTLTIQRTQQEDSAVYLCASSLTSGYEAFFGQGTRLTVV.